Listed here are 9 T cell receptor beta chains from one sample, sequenced in a study of PD-L1 blockade in urothelial cancer. Method: immunoSEQ multiplex PCR; TCRdb's copy keeps in-frame clones and lacks some. This sample has about 82,000 clones, with approximately 90% found just once. Here the sequenced sample was PBMCs, taken around atezolizumab (anti-PD-L1) treatment. Receptors originate from a man between 60 and 75 years old with urothelial cancer.

The rearrangement links TRBV4-3 to TRBJ2-7; D perhaps matches TRBD1 (5 bases). Trimming took 2 bases from V and 3 from J, leaving 11 bases between them. Germline loops: CDR1 LGHNA, CDR2 YSLEER. The CDR3 consists of 14 residues. As DNA, the CDR3 is TGCGCCAGCAGCCAAAGGCAGGGTATCTACGAGCAGTACTTC. Amino acid sequence: CASSQRQGIYEQYF.

This chain connects TRBV5-3 to TRBJ2-7; a possible D gene is TRBD1 (5 bases). TRBV5-3 is an ORF, and what it does is uncertain. The CDR3 covers 14 residues. The V gene lost 4 bases and the J gene lost 2 bases, with 13 bases spanning the gap. CDR3 sequence: CARSGQGFPYEQYF. The CDR3 coding sequence is TGTGCCAGAAGCGGCCAGGGATTCCCCTACGAGCAGTACTTC.

The chain is built from TRBV5-4 and TRBJ2-7; 10 bases align to TRBD2. CDR3 length equals 15 residues. J lost 3 bases, V lost 4 bases, and 7 bases had no gene match. Per the germline V gene, CDR1 is SGHNT and CDR2 is YYREEE (reference sequence). CDR3 in DNA: TGTGCCAGCAGCACACGGACTAGCGGTGACTACGAGCAGTACTTC. Translating it yields CASSTRTSGDYEQYF.

The chain links TRBV5-3 to TRBJ2-7; 7 bases fit TRBD1. TRBV5-3 is known as an ORF, though its function is uncertain. V lost 4 bases and J lost 1; bases outside the gene matches: 8. CDR3 size: 15 residues. CDR3: CARSGTDRPSYEQYF. CDR3 nucleotide sequence: TGTGCCAGAAGCGGCACGGACAGGCCGTCCTACGAGCAGTACTTC.

The chain employs TRBV28 and TRBJ2-7, with a weak D call TRBD2 (5 bases). Looked up from germline, CDR1 is MDHEN and CDR2 is SYDVKM. The CDR3 runs 11 residues. The germline V and J ends were trimmed by 7 bases and 6 bases, with 10 bases remaining between them. DNA of the CDR3: TGTGCCAGCACCGGACTTAGCGAGCAGTACTTC. Protein product: CASTGLSEQYF.

CDR3 DNA sequence: TGTGCCAGCAGTGAGGGACAACCCAATGAAAAACTGTTTTTT. This translates into CASSEGQPNEKLFF. The genes are TRBV25-1 and TRBJ1-4, with D possibly TRBD1 on 6 matching bases. Germline lookup yields CDR1 MGHDK and CDR2 SYGVNS. The CDR3 length is 14 residues. V was pared by 3 bases and J by 5 bases, with 10 bases between.

The genes are TRBV28 and TRBJ1-5, with D possibly being TRBD1 (6 bases). Germline loops: CDR1 MDHEN, CDR2 SYDVKM. This CDR3 region has 14 residues. Trimming took 7 bases from V and 0 from J, leaving 10 bases between them. The CDR3 DNA sequence: TGTGCCAGCAATACAGGGATTAGCAATCAGCCCCAGCATTTT. Translated, it gives CASNTGISNQPQHF.

This clone was counted between two and nine times. V and J are TRBV9 and TRBJ2-2, with unresolved D. The germline V gene encodes CDR1 SGDLS and CDR2 YYNGEE. Deletions cut 4 bases from V and 5 bases from J, with 9 bases between. This CDR3 is 13 amino acids long. This chain's CDR3 is CASSQGVTGELFF. CDR3 nucleotides: TGTGCCAGCAGCCAAGGAGTGACCGGGGAGCTGTTTTTT.

The V and J genes are TRBV11-2 and TRBJ2-7; 16 nucleotides agree with TRBD2. The CDR3 sequence is 14 residues long. Losses at the gene ends were 4 bases for V and 9 bases for J; bases not matched to a gene: 3. The germline CDR1 and CDR2 sequences are SGHAT and FQNNGV. The CDR3 region has the DNA TGTGCCAGCAGCTCCGGGACTAGCGGGAGGGGGCAGTACTTC. Amino acid sequence: CASSSGTSGRGQYF.